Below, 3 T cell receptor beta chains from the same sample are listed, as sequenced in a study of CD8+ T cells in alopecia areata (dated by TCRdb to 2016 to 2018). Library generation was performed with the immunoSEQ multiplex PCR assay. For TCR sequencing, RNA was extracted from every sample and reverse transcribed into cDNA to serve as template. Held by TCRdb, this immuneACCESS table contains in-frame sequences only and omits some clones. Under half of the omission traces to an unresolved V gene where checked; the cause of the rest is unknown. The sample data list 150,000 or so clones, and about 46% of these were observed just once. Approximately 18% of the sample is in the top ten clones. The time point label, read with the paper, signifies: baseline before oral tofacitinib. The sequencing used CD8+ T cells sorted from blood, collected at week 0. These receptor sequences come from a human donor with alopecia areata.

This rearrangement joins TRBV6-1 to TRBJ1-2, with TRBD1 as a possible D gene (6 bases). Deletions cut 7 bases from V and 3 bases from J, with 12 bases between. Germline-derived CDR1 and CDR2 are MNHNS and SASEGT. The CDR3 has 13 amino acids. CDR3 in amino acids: CASILTGDYGYTF. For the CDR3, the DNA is TGTGCCAGCATTCTGACAGGAGACTATGGCTACACCTTC.

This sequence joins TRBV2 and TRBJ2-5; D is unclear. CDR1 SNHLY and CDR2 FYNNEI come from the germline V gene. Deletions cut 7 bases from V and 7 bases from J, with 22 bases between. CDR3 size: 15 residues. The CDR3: CASTETSAPYGTQYF. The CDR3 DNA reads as TGTGCCAGCACCGAAACTTCGGCCCCTTATGGGACCCAGTACTTC. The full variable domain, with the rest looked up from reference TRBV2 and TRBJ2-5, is EPEVTQTPSHQVTQMGQEVILRCVPISNHLYFYWYRQILGQKVEFLVSFYNNEISEKSEIFDDQFSVERPDGSNFTLKIRSTKLEDSAMYFCASTETSAPYGTQYFGPGTRLLVL.

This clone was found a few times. The CDR3 coding sequence is TGTGCCAGCAAGGGAGAGAGACTGGAAGCTTTCTTT. Translated: CASKGERLEAFF. The rearrangement uses TRBV6-5 and TRBJ1-1; D is unresolved. Trimming removed 7 bases at V and 8 bases at J, with 14 bases between. The CDR3 loop spans 12 amino acids. The V gene's germline CDR1 is MNHEY and CDR2 SVGAGI.